The rows below give T cell receptor beta chains drawn from one sample of a study of identical twins. MiXCR, applied by TCRdb to the 5' RACE reads, yields one record per CDR3 protein. This table holds 520,000 or so distinct CDR3 sequences, approximately 22% found once. These data are also associated with another study on T cells expressing NK-cell markers.

Sequenced: CD4+ T cells sorted from blood. These receptor sequences come from a young woman in good health. CDR3s include the opening cysteine and the closing phenylalanine or tryptophan. Fields, in order: clone size, J gene, V gene, CDR3 protein. Some rows have no size entry. The others give once, few or many, or a class for an expanded clone.

-,TRBJ2-6,TRBV19,CASSMRSGSGANVLTF
-,TRBJ1-1,TRBV7-9,CASSLGGQAQAFF
few,TRBJ2-2,TRBV6-1,CASRSISGATGELFF
-,TRBJ1-2,TRBV7-3,CASSQYSGQDEGYTF
-,TRBJ2-5,TRBV7-2,CASSFDRGAGETQYF
few,TRBJ2-1,TRBV3-1,CASRRGTGGRNEQFF
-,TRBJ2-1,TRBV7-2,CASSLTGTSRYNEQFF
few,TRBJ2-3,TRBV10-3,CAISETTVSSYF
-,TRBJ1-3,TRBV12-3/TRBV12-4,CASSLKQGGAPIYF
few,TRBJ2-6,TRBV12-3/TRBV12-4,CASSSTGGSGANVLTF
-,TRBJ1-1,TRBV12-3/TRBV12-4,CASSPTGVKTEAFF
few,TRBJ2-7,TRBV29-1,CSVTRQYEQYF
few,TRBJ2-1,TRBV20-1,CSVSRGQGYNEQFF
few,TRBJ2-7,TRBV7-9,CASSLVMTGSYEQYF
-,TRBJ2-3,TRBV3-1,CASSPKAGVGTQYF
few,TRBJ2-4,TRBV5-5,CASSLLPGQKNIQYF
-,TRBJ2-1,TRBV12-3/TRBV12-4,CASSLGLGGEQFF
few,TRBJ2-4,TRBV20-1,CSAREGVRAYENIQYF
-,TRBJ2-3,TRBV20-1,CSARDGGKSTDTQYF
few,TRBJ2-1,TRBV9,CASSVDAGLVYEQFF
-,TRBJ1-2,TRBV9,CASSRAIQGDYGYTF
few,TRBJ2-3,TRBV5-1,CASSDLDSTDTQYF
few,TRBJ1-1,TRBV11-3,CASSLRASRTEAFF
-,TRBJ2-2,TRBV20-1,CSARDRTNTGELFF
-,TRBJ2-1,TRBV10-1,CASSESATSANNEQFF
-,TRBJ1-5,TRBV6-6,CASRARDQPQHF
few,TRBJ2-5,TRBV5-1,CASSSGTWTSETQYF
many,TRBJ2-7,TRBV29-1,CSVEGPQGRPYGKSEQYF
-,TRBJ2-7,TRBV15,CATGHEEYF
-,TRBJ2-1,TRBV10-3,CAISESGQRGEQFF
-,TRBJ2-4,TRBV19,CASSIDGPGGINIQYF
-,TRBJ2-7,TRBV21-1,CASSKEELSRTGSHEQYF
-,TRBJ2-3,TRBV20-1,CSASPPAGGTDTQYF
many,TRBJ2-7,TRBV6-5,CASSYEGTGPYEQYF
-,TRBJ1-1,TRBV6-5,CASSYSMFIQGASTEAFF
-,TRBJ1-1,TRBV20-1,CSAADVGGTEAFF
few,TRBJ2-2,TRBV27,CASSLLGRRAGELFF
many,TRBJ2-2,TRBV12-3/TRBV12-4,CASRWTAHTGELFF
-,TRBJ1-2,TRBV12-3/TRBV12-4,CASSLKAASGYTF
-,TRBJ1-6,TRBV3-1,CASSQDLGNSPLHF
-,TRBJ1-5,TRBV6-1,CASSTGQGRFQPQHF
-,TRBJ2-7,TRBV5-1,CASSHTSGRNSYEQYF
-,TRBJ2-1,TRBV6-2/TRBV6-3,CASRAGGPPNEQFF
-,TRBJ2-3,TRBV6-5,CASSWTSGGADTQYF
few,TRBJ2-2,TRBV5-1,CASSLVGLAGVGTGELFF
-,TRBJ1-5,TRBV5-1,CASSLGGADQPQHF
-,TRBJ1-1,TRBV18,CASSPTDRAEAFF
-,TRBJ1-1,TRBV6-1,CASSLGRWLNTEAFF
-,TRBJ2-4,TRBV12-3/TRBV12-4,CASSAEGGAKNIQYF